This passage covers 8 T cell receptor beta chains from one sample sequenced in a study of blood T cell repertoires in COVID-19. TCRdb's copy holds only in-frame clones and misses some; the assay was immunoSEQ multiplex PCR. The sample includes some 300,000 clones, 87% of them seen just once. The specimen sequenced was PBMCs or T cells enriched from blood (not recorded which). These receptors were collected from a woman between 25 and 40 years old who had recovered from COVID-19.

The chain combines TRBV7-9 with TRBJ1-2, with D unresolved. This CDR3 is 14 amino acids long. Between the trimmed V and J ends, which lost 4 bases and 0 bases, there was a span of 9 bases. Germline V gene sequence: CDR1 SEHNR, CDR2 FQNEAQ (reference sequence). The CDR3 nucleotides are TGTGCCAGCAGCTCGGAGGGAGCTAACTATGGCTACACCTTC. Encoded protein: CASSSEGANYGYTF. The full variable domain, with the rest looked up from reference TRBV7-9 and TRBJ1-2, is DTGVSQNPRHKITKRGQNVTFRCDPISEHNRLYWYRQTLGQGPEFLTYFQNEAQLEKSRLLSDRFSAERPKGSFSTLEIQRTEQGDSAMYLCASSSEGANYGYTFGSGTRLTVV.

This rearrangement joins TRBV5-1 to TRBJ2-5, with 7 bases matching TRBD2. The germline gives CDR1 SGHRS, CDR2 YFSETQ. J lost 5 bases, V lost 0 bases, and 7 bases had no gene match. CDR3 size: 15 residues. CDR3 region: CASSLEGQGGETQYF. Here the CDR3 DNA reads TGCGCCAGCAGCTTGGAGGGGCAGGGAGGGGAGACCCAGTACTTC. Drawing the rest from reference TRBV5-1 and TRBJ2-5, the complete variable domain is KAGVTQTPRYLIKTRGQQVTLSCSPISGHRSVSWYQQTPGQGLQFLFEYFSETQRNKGNFPGRFSGRQFSNSRSEMNVSTLELGDSALYLCASSLEGQGGETQYFGPGTRLLVL.

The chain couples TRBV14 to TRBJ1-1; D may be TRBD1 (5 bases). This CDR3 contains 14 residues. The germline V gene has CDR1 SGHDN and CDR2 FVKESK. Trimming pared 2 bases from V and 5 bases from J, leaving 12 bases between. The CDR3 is CASSQFTGGTEAFF. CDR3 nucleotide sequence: TGTGCCAGCAGCCAATTCACGGGGGGAACTGAAGCTTTCTTT. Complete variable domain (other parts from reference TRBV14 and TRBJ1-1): EAGVTQFPSHSVIEKGQTVTLRCDPISGHDNLYWYRRVMGKEIKFLLHFVKESKQDESGMPNNRFLAERTGGTYSTLKVQPAELEDSGVYFCASSQFTGGTEAFFGQGTRLTVV.

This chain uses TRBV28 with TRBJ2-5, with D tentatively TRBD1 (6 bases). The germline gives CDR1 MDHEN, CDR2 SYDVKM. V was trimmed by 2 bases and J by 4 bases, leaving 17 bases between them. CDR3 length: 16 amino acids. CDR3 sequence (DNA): TGTGCCAGCAGTTTACGGTCAGGGGCGACGTTAGAGACCCAGTACTTC. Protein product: CASSLRSGATLETQYF.

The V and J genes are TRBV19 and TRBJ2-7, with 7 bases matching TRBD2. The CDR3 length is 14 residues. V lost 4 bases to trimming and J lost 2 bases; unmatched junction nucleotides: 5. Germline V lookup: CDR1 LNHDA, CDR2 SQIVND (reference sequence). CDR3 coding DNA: TGTGCCAGTAGTAAAACTAGCGCCGCCTACGAGCAGTACTTC. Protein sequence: CASSKTSAAYEQYF.

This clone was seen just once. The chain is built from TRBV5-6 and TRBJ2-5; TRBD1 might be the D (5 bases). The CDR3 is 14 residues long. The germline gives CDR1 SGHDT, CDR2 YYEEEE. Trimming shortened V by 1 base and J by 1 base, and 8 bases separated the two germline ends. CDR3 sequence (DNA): TGTGCCAGCAGCTTGCCCCAGGGCCAAGAGACCCAGTACTTC. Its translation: CASSLPQGQETQYF.

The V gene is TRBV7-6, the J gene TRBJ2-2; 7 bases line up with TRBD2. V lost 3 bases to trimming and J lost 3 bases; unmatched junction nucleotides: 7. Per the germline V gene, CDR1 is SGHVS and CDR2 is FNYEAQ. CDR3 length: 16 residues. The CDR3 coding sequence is TGTGCCAGCAGCTTGGGGACTACCCTCTACACCGGGGAGCTGTTTTTT. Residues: CASSLGTTLYTGELFF.

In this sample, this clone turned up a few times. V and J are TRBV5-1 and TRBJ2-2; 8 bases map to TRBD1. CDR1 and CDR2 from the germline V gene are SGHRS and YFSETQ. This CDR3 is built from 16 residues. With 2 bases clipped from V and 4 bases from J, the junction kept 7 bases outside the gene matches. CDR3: CASSLQGVGPTGELFF. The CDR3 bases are TGCGCCAGCAGCTTACAGGGGGTTGGACCCACCGGGGAGCTGTTTTTT. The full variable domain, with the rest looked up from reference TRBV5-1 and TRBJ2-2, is KAGVTQTPRYLIKTRGQQVTLSCSPISGHRSVSWYQQTPGQGLQFLFEYFSETQRNKGNFPGRFSGRQFSNSRSEMNVSTLELGDSALYLCASSLQGVGPTGELFFGEGSRLTVL.